The 22 T cell receptor beta chains presented below share a single source sample, sequenced in a study of blood T cell repertoires in COVID-19. Sequencing was performed with immunoSEQ multiplex PCR; in TCRdb, only in-frame clones are kept and a portion is missing. The sample contains about 210,000 clones, 82% of which appear only once. The sequenced material came from peripheral blood. Source of these receptors: a woman in her sixties or seventies with COVID-19, enrolled during active disease.

This sequence joins TRBV20-1 and TRBJ2-2; 8 nucleotides match TRBD2. V lost 3 bases to trimming and J lost 5 bases; unmatched junction nucleotides: 14. CDR3 size: 17 residues. Germline assignment: CDR1 DFQATT and CDR2 SNEGSKA (reference sequence). CDR3 coding DNA: TGCAGTGCTAGTAGGGTGTCCACGGGAGGGCCAACCGGGGAGCTGTTTTTT. This sequence encodes CSASRVSTGGPTGELFF.

This chain uses TRBV19 with TRBJ1-5, with TRBD1 matching over 8 bases. This CDR3 has 14 amino acids. V lost 5 bases, J lost 5 bases, and 5 bases stayed unmatched. Germline V gives CDR1 LNHDA, CDR2 SQIVND (reference sequence). The CDR3 nucleotides are TGTGCCAGTAGTCCCGGGACAGGCTATCAGCCCCAGCATTTT. It specifies CASSPGTGYQPQHF.

This chain connects TRBV7-2 to TRBJ1-2; TRBD1 agrees at 7 bases. In germline, CDR1 is SGHTA, CDR2 FQGNSA. The V gene end was trimmed by 4 bases and the J gene end by 1 base; junction bases not matched to a gene: 6. The CDR3 runs 15 residues. As DNA, the CDR3 is TGTGCCAGCAGCTCGACAGGGACAAATAACTATGGCTACACCTTC. This codes for CASSSTGTNNYGYTF.

This chain links TRBV30 with TRBJ1-2; D is unclear. The germline V gene encodes CDR1 GTSNPN and CDR2 SVGIG (reference sequence). Trimming stripped 2 bases from V and 4 bases from J, with 8 bases between. The CDR3 sequence is 12 residues long. In DNA, the CDR3 is TGTGCCTGGAGTTTAACCGGCTATGGCTACACCTTC. Protein product: CAWSLTGYGYTF.

The chain joins TRBV27 to TRBJ2-1; no definite D call. V dropped 2 bases and J dropped 9 bases, with 8 bases sitting between them. CDR3 length: 12 amino acids. Germline V CDR1 and CDR2: MNHEY, SMNVEV (reference sequence). The chain's CDR3 is CASSLLRGEQFF. The CDR3 nucleotides are TGTGCCAGCAGTTTACTCAGAGGTGAGCAGTTCTTC.

V and J are TRBV28 and TRBJ1-2; no definite D call. The CDR3 is made up of 8 amino acids. V lost 10 bases to trimming and J lost 8 bases, with 5 bases between them. In germline, CDR1 is MDHEN, CDR2 SYDVKM. CDR3 amino acids: CATSGYTF. CDR3 in DNA: TGTGCCACTTCCGGCTACACCTTC.

The gene calls are TRBV7-8 and TRBJ1-2; a weak D match, TRBD1 (5 bases). This CDR3 is 13 amino acids long. V was cut by 0 bases and J by 8 bases, with 10 bases left in between. Germline values: CDR1 SGHVS, CDR2 FQNEAQ. CDR3: CASSLAGPGGYTF. The CDR3 DNA reads TGTGCCAGCAGCTTAGCGGGGCCAGGCGGCTACACCTTC.

This clone was recorded once. The genes are TRBV24-1 and TRBJ2-1, with 16 bases fitting TRBD2. Per germline, CDR1 KGHDR and CDR2 SFDVKD. The V gene end was trimmed by 3 bases and the J gene end by 7 bases; junction bases not matched to a gene: 11. There are 19 residues in the CDR3. Here the CDR3 DNA reads TGTGCCACCAGTGATAGGGGACTAGCGGGAGGGCCCTCATCAAATGAGCAGTTCTTC. The encoded protein is CATSDRGLAGGPSSNEQFF.

This clone was counted a single time. The chain joins TRBV18 to TRBJ1-4; no definite D call. The ends were cut back, 0 bases at V and 1 base at J, with 15 bases in the middle. CDR3 length: 18 amino acids. The germline V gene encodes CDR1 KGHSH and CDR2 LQKENI. This CDR3 is CASSPPAGGDGTNEKLFF. The CDR3 DNA follows: TGTGCCAGCTCACCACCGGCAGGAGGAGATGGAACTAATGAAAAACTGTTTTTT.

The rearrangement uses TRBV4-3 and TRBJ1-1; the match to TRBD1 covers 9 bases. The CDR3 totals 13 residues. The germline CDR1 and CDR2 sequences are LGHNA and YSLEER. Losses at the gene ends were 3 bases for V and 10 bases for J; bases not matched to a gene: 6. The CDR3 nucleotides read TGCGCCAGCAGCCAGGACGGACAGGGGATAGCTTTCTTT. Encoded protein: CASSQDGQGIAFF.

This clone was seen once. The gene calls are TRBV18 and TRBJ2-1; D not certain. Germline V CDR1 and CDR2: KGHSH, LQKENI. CDR3 length: 14 amino acids. The V end was cut by 1 base, the J end by 4 bases, with 8 bases between. The chain's CDR3 is CASSPRAEYNEQFF. The CDR3 nucleotides read TGTGCCAGCTCACCACGGGCCGAATACAATGAGCAGTTCTTC.

This chain joins TRBV5-1 and TRBJ2-2, with D possibly TRBD2 on 5 matching bases. V was cut by 7 bases and J by 1 base, with 14 bases left in between. CDR3 length: 15 residues. In germline, CDR1 is SGHRS, CDR2 YFSETQ. Here the CDR3 reads CASDAYGKNTGELFF. Written as DNA, the CDR3 is TGCGCCAGCGATGCCTACGGGAAGAACACCGGGGAGCTGTTTTTT.

The chain recombines TRBV30 with TRBJ1-3; no clear D gene. The CDR3 is made up of 16 amino acids. V gave up 0 bases and J gave up 4 bases, with 16 bases separating them. The V gene's germline CDR1 is GTSNPN and CDR2 SVGIG (reference sequence). The CDR3 DNA is TGTGCCTGGAGTGTAGCGTCAGTCCCATCAGGAAACACCATATATTTT. Amino acids: CAWSVASVPSGNTIYF.

The V gene is TRBV27, the J gene TRBJ2-2; 12 bases are shared with TRBD2. This CDR3 is 16 amino acids long. V was pared by 7 bases and J by 0 bases, with 3 bases of the junction left unmatched. Germline loops: CDR1 MNHEY, CDR2 SMNVEV (reference sequence). Here the CDR3 reads CASTGLAGPNTGELFF. The CDR3 region has the DNA TGTGCCAGCACGGGACTAGCGGGCCCGAACACCGGGGAGCTGTTTTTT.

The J gene is TRBJ2-1, the V gene TRBV2; TRBD2 matches 7 bases. Germline CDR1 is SNHLY and CDR2 is FYNNEI. Trimming at V came to 2 bases and at J to 1 base, leaving 11 bases not matched to a gene. There are 18 residues in the CDR3. CDR3: CASSEWGTEAGSYNEQFF. CDR3 in DNA: TGTGCCAGCAGTGAATGGGGAACGGAAGCGGGATCCTACAATGAGCAGTTCTTC.

This chain uses TRBV7-9 with TRBJ2-1; no firm D call. Germline V gives CDR1 SEHNR, CDR2 FQNEAQ (reference sequence). The CDR3 covers 13 residues. V lost 3 bases to trimming and J lost 0 bases, with 3 bases between them. As DNA, the CDR3 is TGTGCCAGCAGCTTGAGCTCCTACAATGAGCAGTTCTTC. It specifies CASSLSSYNEQFF.

V and J are TRBV7-2 and TRBJ2-3, with TRBD2 matching over 7 bases. J was trimmed by 1 base and V by 2 bases; bases with no gene match: 6. CDR3 length: 16 residues. Germline V lookup: CDR1 SGHTA, CDR2 FQGNSA. The DNA of the CDR3 is TGTGCCAGCAGCTTAAGTGCGGGGGTCCGCACAGATACGCAGTATTTT. Protein: CASSLSAGVRTDTQYF.

In this sample, this clone turned up once. This chain links TRBV29-1 with TRBJ2-1; weak D call: TRBD2 (6 bases). The V end was cut by 8 bases, the J end by 7 bases, with 18 bases between. This CDR3 has 13 residues. Germline values: CDR1 SQVTM, CDR2 ANQGSEA. The CDR3, as DNA: TGCAGCTCTCGCGGGGAGCGATTAAATGAGCAGTTCTTC. Residues: CSSRGERLNEQFF.

The chain combines TRBV5-1 with TRBJ2-1; D unresolved. The CDR3 is made up of 15 amino acids. Germline V gene data show CDR1 as SGHRS and CDR2 as YFSETQ. V lost 0 bases and J 2 bases, leaving 9 bases between the germline ends. The CDR3 nucleotides read TGCGCCAGCAGCTTGGCCGCTACCACCTACAATGAGCAGTTCTTC. Translation gives CASSLAATTYNEQFF.

The rearrangement uses TRBV7-2 and TRBJ2-7; D is possibly TRBD2 (5 bases). The V and J ends lost 5 bases and 0 bases respectively, with 17 bases between them. Germline lookup yields CDR1 SGHTA and CDR2 FQGNSA. The CDR3 is 16 residues long. The CDR3 sequence is CASSLRISGNSYEQYF. Here the CDR3 DNA reads TGTGCCAGCAGCCTCCGAATCAGCGGAAACTCCTACGAGCAGTACTTC.

A remark on this clone: This specimen includes other DNA sequences encoding the same CDR3. The chain links TRBV18 to TRBJ1-1, with D unresolved. V lost 2 bases and J lost 3, with 7 bases in between. Germline V gene lookup returns CDR1 KGHSH and CDR2 LQKENI. CDR3 length equals 13 residues. The CDR3: CASSPSRDTEAFF. CDR3 nucleotide sequence: TGTGCCAGCTCACCATCTCGGGACACTGAAGCTTTCTTT.

This chain uses TRBV18 with TRBJ1-5; no reliable D call. The CDR3 extends over 15 amino acids. Germline CDR1 and CDR2: KGHSH and LQKENI. V was clipped by 1 base and J by 4 bases, with 11 bases between them. CDR3 coding DNA: TGTGCCAGCTCACCACTGGCAGACAAGAATCAGCCCCAGCATTTT. Its translation: CASSPLADKNQPQHF.